The clone carrying this T cell receptor (beta chain) was observed a handful of times. This sample is part of a study of response to subunit inactivated influenza vaccine. Germline trimming cut 8 bases from V and 7 bases from J; bases unmatched to any gene: 3. This CDR3 spans 12 amino acids. TCRdb ran MiXCR on the RT-PCR reads and lists one entry per CDR3 protein. The sample holds about 310,000 distinct CDR3 sequences, approximately 21% seen once. The rearrangement links TRBV12-3 or TRBV12-4 to TRBJ2-5, with 11 bases aligning to TRBD2. The sequences come from PBMCs from blood, collected roughly 20 months after vaccination. This receptor was taken from a man between 50 and 75 years old who received an inactivated influenza vaccine. For the CDR3, the DNA is TGTGCCAGCCGTCTAGCGGGGGGGACCCAGTACTTC. Translation gives CASRLAGGTQYF.